This TCR beta chain is from a study of cytomegalovirus exposure and HLA in healthy donors. Study-level background: Early released data had 65 million to 100 million unique TCRs, all coming from HLA-typed donors.

The PCR had 60 Vbeta and 13 Jbeta primers. TCRdb's copy holds only in-frame clones and misses some; the assay was immunoSEQ multiplex PCR. Here the sample spans about 160,000 clones, around 73% being singletons. The junction had 8 bases not matched to a gene; V was cut back by 5 bases and J by 5 bases. Germline lookup yields CDR1 SEHNR and CDR2 FQNEAQ (reference sequence). The CDR3 consists of 15 residues. On this clone itself: The target antigen is unknown.

Study-wide points: Productive rates of about 87% or about 30% were seen for most TCR beta V segments in an earlier analysis. Some V segments, TRBV6-2 and TRBV6-3 among them, were indistinguishable and were therefore excluded. The study put 150 or so TCR beta chains on its list as cytomegalovirus-associated.

The source material was PBMCs. The origin of this receptor is a male donor in good health and CMV-seronegative. The gene calls are TRBV7-9 and TRBJ2-7, with 11 bases lining up with TRBD1. The CDR3 DNA is TGTGCCAGCAGCACCCCGGGACAGGGGGTACACGAGCAGTACTTC. Translation gives CASSTPGQGVHEQYF.